This T cell receptor (beta chain) was sequenced for a study of blood T cell repertoires in COVID-19. This clone was observed a handful of times. Everyone who took part was roughly 18 to 89 years old, and they came from about 23 US areas. Recovered status in Cohort 3 required two negative PCRs, clearance, or symptom resolution. Study processing details: Reference gene primers were amplified, and this amplification served to estimate nucleated cell counts. Assay used: immunoSEQ multiplex PCR; TCRdb lists only in-frame clones, some missing. The V and J calls and clone size were taken over from that table, and D and trimming were inferred from the DNA. The data hold 350,000 or so clones, with less than 90% observed a single time. Germline V gene sequence: CDR1 SGHTA, CDR2 FQGNSA. V lost 5 bases, J lost 4 bases, and 10 bases stayed unmatched. The CDR3 consists of 16 residues.

This sequence was found in a woman aged 25 to 45 who had recovered from COVID-19. Sequencing input: PBMCs or T cells enriched from blood (not recorded which). This rearrangement joins TRBV7-2 to TRBJ2-3, with 9 bases that match TRBD2. The CDR3 here is CASSPLAGVGPDTQYF. Written as DNA, the CDR3 is TGTGCCAGCAGCCCCTTAGCGGGGGTGGGGCCAGATACGCAGTATTTT.